This is a list of T cell receptor beta chains from one sample in a study of shared clonotypes between healthy human individuals. Profiled with immunoSEQ multiplex PCR; TCRdb holds only in-frame clones, not every one. The sample contains nearly 500,000 clones, 70% to 80% of which appear only once. Sequencing was carried out using PBMCs. The receptor set was obtained from a woman aged 40-49 years in good health. Some clones in this sample may be carry-over from other donors' samples. CDR3s include the opening cysteine and the closing phenylalanine or tryptophan. D genes are given only for firm matches. Rows may omit the clone size; those that give it use once, few, many or a size class.

V	J	size	D	DNA	CDR3
TRBV7-2	TRBJ1-2	-	-	TGTGCCAGCAGCTTAGAAGGGACGGGAGGCTACACCTTC	CASSLEGTGGYTF
TRBV18	TRBJ2-1	once	-	TGTGCCAGCTCACCGCCTTCTAGTAATGAGCAGTTCTTC	CASSPPSSNEQFF
TRBV5-1	TRBJ2-2	-	-	TGCGCCAGCAGCTTGGACCGTCCCGGAGCGAACACCGGGGAGCTGTTTTTT	CASSLDRPGANTGELFF
TRBV28	TRBJ2-7	-	-	TGTGCCAGCATTACGTCCCGCTGGCGAGGGTCCTACGAGCAGTACTTC	CASITSRWRGSYEQYF
TRBV14	TRBJ1-2	-	-	TGTGCCAGCAGCCAGTCAGATAACTATGGCTACACCTTC	CASSQSDNYGYTF
TRBV4-2	TRBJ1-6	-	-	TGTGCCAGCACCGGAGGGAATACCTATAATTCACCCCTCCACTTT	CASTGGNTYNSPLHF
TRBV27	TRBJ2-3	-	-	TGTGCCAGCAGTTTATCCCAATTGTTTGATACGCAGTATTTT	CASSLSQLFDTQYF
TRBV27	TRBJ1-5	-	-	TGTGCCAGCAGTTTATCCGGATACAATCAGCCCCAGCATTTT	CASSLSGYNQPQHF
TRBV28	TRBJ2-1	few	-	TGTGCCAGCAGTTTGACGGGAGAACCCTACAATGAGCAGTTCTTC	CASSLTGEPYNEQFF
TRBV5-1	TRBJ2-3	-	-	TGCGCCAGCAGCTTGGCTGCGTTAGCGGGCACAGATACGCAGTATTTT	CASSLAALAGTDTQYF